This T cell receptor (beta chain) was sequenced during a study of lymphopenia after photon versus proton radiotherapy. Findings of the study overall: A bigger post-nadir fall in TCR diversity correlated inversely with survival time in deceased patients.

Measured with immunoSEQ multiplex PCR; TCRdb has only the in-frame clones, and not every one. The sample shows about 50,000 clones, 92% of them seen only once. Concerning this clone itself: Its antigen is unknown.

Losses at the gene ends were 1 base for V and 4 bases for J; bases not matched to a gene: 6. Germline lookup yields CDR1 MGHRA and CDR2 YSYEKL. CDR3 size: 17 residues. The sample in question was peripheral blood, obtained from a patient treated with photon-based radiotherapy. The TCR was taken from a woman in her thirties or forties with cholangiocarcinoma. The chain couples TRBV4-1 to TRBJ2-1, with 11 bases lining up with TRBD2. This CDR3 reads CASSQAIAGGRYNEQFF. The CDR3 DNA reads TGCGCCAGCAGCCAAGCGATAGCGGGGGGGCGTTACAATGAGCAGTTCTTC.